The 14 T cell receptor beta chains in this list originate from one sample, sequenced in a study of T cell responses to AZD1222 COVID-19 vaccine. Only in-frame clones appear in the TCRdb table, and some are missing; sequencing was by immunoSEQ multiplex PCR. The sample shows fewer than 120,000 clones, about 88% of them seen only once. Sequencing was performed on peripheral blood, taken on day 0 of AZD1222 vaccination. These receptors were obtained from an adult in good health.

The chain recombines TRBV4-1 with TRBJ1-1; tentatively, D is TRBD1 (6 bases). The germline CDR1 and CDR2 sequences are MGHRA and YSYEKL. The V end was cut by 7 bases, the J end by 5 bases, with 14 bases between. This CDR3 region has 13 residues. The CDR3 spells CASTRRGWTEAFF. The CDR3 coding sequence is TGCGCCAGCACCCGGAGGGGGTGGACTGAAGCTTTCTTT.

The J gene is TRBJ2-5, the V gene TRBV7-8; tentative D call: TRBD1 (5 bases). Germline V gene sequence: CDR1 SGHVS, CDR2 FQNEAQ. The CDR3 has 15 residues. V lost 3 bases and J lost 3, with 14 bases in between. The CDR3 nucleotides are TGTGCCAGCAGCTTGGATGATGGCAGGGAAGAGACCCAGTACTTC. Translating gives CASSLDDGREETQYF.

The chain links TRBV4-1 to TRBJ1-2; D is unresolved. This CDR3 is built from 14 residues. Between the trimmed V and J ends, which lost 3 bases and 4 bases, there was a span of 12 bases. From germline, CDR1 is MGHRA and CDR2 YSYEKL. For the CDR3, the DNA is TGCGCCAGCAGCCAGCCGGACTTATCCTATGGCTACACCTTC. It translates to CASSQPDLSYGYTF.

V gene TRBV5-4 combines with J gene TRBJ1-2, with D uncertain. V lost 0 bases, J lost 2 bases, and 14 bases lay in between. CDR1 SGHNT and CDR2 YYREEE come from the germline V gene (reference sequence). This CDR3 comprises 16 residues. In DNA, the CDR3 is TGTGCCAGCAGCTTGGCTGGTCATCGACTGAACTATGGCTACACCTTC. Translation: CASSLAGHRLNYGYTF.

CDR3 nucleotide sequence: TGTGCCAGTAGTATAGTTTACGGTGGAACTGAAGCTTTCTTT. Protein: CASSIVYGGTEAFF. The chain combines TRBV19 with TRBJ1-1; D not certain. Germline V gene sequence: CDR1 LNHDA, CDR2 SQIVND (reference sequence). CDR3 length: 14 amino acids. Trimming removed 1 base at V and 5 bases at J, with 11 bases between.

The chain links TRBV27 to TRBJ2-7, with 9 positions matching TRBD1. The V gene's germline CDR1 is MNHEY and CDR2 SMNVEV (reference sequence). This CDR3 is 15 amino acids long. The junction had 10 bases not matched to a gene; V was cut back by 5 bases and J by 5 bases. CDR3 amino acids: CASSPGQGIHHEQYF. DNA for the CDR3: TGTGCCAGCAGTCCAGGACAGGGGATCCACCACGAGCAGTACTTC.

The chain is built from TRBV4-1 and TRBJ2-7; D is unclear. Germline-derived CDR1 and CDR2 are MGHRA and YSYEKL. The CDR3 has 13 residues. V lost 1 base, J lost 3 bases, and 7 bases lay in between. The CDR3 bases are TGCGCCAGCAGCCAAGTACAAGACTACGAGCAGTACTTC. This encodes CASSQVQDYEQYF.

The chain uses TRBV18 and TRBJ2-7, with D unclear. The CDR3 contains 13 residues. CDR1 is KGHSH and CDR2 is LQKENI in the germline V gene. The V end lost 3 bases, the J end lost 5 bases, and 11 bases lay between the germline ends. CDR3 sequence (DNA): TGTGCCAGCTCACCTTTAAAAAGCAACGAGCAGTACTTC. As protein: CASSPLKSNEQYF.

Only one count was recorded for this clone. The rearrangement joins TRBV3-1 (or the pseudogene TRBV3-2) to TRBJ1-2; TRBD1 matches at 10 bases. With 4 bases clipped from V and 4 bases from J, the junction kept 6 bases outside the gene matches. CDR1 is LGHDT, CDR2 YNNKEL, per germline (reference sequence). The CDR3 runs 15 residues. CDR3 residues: CASSLYRDRGYGYTF. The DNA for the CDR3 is TGTGCCAGCAGCCTATACCGGGACAGGGGCTATGGCTACACCTTC.

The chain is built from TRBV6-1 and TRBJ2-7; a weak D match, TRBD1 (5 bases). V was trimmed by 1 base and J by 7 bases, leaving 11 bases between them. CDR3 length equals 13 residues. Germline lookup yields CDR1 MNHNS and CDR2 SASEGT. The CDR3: CASSEGRVLEQYF. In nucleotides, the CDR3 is TGTGCCAGCAGTGAAGGCAGGGTGCTGGAGCAGTACTTC.

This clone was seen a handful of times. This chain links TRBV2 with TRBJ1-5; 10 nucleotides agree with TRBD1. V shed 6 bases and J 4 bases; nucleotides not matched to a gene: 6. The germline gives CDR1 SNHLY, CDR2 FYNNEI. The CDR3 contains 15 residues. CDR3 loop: CASSASGQGNQPQHF. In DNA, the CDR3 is TGTGCCAGCAGCGCATCGGGACAGGGGAATCAGCCCCAGCATTTT.

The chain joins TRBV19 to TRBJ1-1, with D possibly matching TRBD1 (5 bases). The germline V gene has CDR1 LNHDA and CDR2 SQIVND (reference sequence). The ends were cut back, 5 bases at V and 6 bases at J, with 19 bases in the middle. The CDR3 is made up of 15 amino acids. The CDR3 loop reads CASSSPRARGAEAFF. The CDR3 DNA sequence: TGTGCCAGTAGTTCCCCCAGGGCTCGCGGAGCTGAAGCTTTCTTT.

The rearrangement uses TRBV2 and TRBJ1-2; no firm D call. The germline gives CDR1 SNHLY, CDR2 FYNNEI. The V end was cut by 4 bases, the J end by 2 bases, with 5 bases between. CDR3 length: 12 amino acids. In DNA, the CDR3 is TGTGCCAGCAGTGCGGGGAACTATGGCTACACCTTC. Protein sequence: CASSAGNYGYTF.

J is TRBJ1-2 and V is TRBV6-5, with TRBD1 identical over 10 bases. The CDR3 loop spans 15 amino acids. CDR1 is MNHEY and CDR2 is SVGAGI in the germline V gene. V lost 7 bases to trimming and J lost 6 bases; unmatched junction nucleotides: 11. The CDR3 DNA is TGTGCCAGCACATTCCCTTCGGGACAGGGGAATGGCTACACCTTC. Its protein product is CASTFPSGQGNGYTF.